In this sample, the clone carrying this T cell receptor beta chain turned up once. It was with 60 Vbeta and 13 Jbeta primers that the PCR ran. Here immunoSEQ multiplex PCR was the method, and the copy in TCRdb shows in-frame clones only, minus some. The table has around 200,000 clones, approximately 88% seen once. This specimen belongs to a study of cytomegalovirus exposure and HLA in healthy donors. The CDR3 is 12 residues long. The ends were cut back, 4 bases at V and 9 bases at J, with 11 bases in the middle. CDR1 is SGHRS and CDR2 is YFSETQ in the germline V gene. The specimen sequenced was PBMCs. The gene calls are TRBV5-1 and TRBJ1-5; D not certain. This receptor was identified in a woman between 50 and 59 years old in good health and CMV-seropositive. CDR3 in amino acids: CASSPPPGPQHF. The CDR3 DNA sequence: TGCGCCAGCAGCCCGCCCCCAGGGCCCCAGCATTTT.